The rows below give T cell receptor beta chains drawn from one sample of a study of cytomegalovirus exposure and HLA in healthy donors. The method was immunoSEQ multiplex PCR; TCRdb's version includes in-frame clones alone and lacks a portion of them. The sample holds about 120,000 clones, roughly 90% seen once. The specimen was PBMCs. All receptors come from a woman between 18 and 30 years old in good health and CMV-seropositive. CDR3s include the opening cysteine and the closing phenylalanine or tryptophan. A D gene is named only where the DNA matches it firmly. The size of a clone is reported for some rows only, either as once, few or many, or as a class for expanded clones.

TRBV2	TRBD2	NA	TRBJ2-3	CASSRLAGTSTDTQYF	TGTGCCAGCAGTCGACTAGCGGGGACTAGCACAGATACGCAGTATTTT
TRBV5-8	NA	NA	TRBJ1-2	CASSPRLLGYGYTF	TGTGCCAGCAGCCCCAGGCTACTAGGCTATGGCTACACCTTC
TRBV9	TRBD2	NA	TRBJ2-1	CASSARRSSGSLDNEQFF	TGTGCCAGCAGCGCGAGGAGGTCTAGCGGGAGTCTAGACAATGAGCAGTTCTTC
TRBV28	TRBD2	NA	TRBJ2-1	CASSLTRTSGDDEQFF	TGTGCCAGCAGTTTAACTCGGACTAGCGGGGACGATGAGCAGTTCTTC
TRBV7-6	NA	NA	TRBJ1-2	CASSLGISAGGYTF	TGTGCCAGCAGCTTAGGCATCAGTGCGGGTGGCTACACCTTC
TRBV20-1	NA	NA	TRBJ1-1	CSARSNTEAFF	TGCAGTGCTAGGAGCAACACTGAAGCTTTCTTT
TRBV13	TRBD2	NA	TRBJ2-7	CASSSAEPGTSGGAYEQYF	TGTGCCAGCAGCTCCGCAGAACCCGGGACTAGCGGGGGGGCCTACGAGCAGTACTTC
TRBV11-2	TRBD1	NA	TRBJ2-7	CASSPRQGTDEQYF	TGTGCCAGCAGCCCTCGACAGGGTACGGACGAGCAGTACTTC
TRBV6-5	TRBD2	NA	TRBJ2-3	CASSYSPSGNADTQYF	TGTGCCAGCAGTTACTCGCCTAGCGGGAACGCAGATACGCAGTATTTT
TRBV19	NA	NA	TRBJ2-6	CASSIASGTGANVLTF	TGTGCCAGTAGTATAGCCTCGGGGACTGGGGCCAACGTCCTGACTTTC
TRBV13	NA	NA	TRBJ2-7	CASSLAEGRAGEQYF	TGTGCCAGCAGCTTAGCCGAGGGTAGGGCCGGGGAGCAGTACTTC
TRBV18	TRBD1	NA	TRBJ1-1	CASSAGRGSTEAFF	TGTGCCAGCTCAGCAGGCAGGGGGTCCACTGAAGCTTTCTTT
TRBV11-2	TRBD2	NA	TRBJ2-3	CASSPLRGAGTTDTQYF	TGTGCCAGCAGCCCCCTGCGGGGGGCGGGAACCACAGATACGCAGTATTTT
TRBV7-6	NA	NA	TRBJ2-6	CASSLRDTGANVLTF	TGTGCCAGCAGCTTACGGGACACTGGGGCCAACGTCCTGACTTTC
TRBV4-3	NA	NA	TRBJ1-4	CASSPSRGDLEKLFF	TGCGCCAGCAGCCCCTCACGGGGGGATCTCGAAAAACTGTTTTTT
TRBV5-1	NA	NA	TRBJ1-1	CASSYSTGGNLEAFF	TGCGCCAGCAGCTACTCCACGGGGGGGAATCTTGAAGCTTTCTTT
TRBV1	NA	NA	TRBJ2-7	CTSSQERLAGYEQYF	TGCACCAGCAGCCAAGAAAGGCTAGCGGGGTACGAGCAGTACTTC
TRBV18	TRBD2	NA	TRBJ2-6	CASSPRKRGSLTGGANVLTF	TGTGCCAGCTCACCAAGAAAGCGGGGGTCCCTCACGGGAGGGGCCAACGTCCTGACTTTC
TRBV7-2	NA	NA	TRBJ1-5	CASSRPNQPQHF	TGTGCCAGCAGCCGTCCCAATCAGCCCCAGCATTTT
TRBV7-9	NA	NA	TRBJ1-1	CASSFKGDTEAFF	TGTGCCAGCAGCTTTAAGGGGGATACTGAAGCTTTCTTT
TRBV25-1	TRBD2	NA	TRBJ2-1	CASSETSGTWGEQFF	TGTGCCAGCAGTGAAACTAGCGGGACGTGGGGTGAGCAGTTCTTC
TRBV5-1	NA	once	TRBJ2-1	CASSLEGLDYNEQFF	TGCGCCAGCAGCTTGGAGGGGTTGGACTACAATGAGCAGTTCTTC
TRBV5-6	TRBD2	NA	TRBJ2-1	CASSLERTSEGNEQFF	TGTGCCAGCAGCTTGGAGAGGACTAGTGAGGGGAATGAGCAGTTCTTC
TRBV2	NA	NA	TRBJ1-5	CASSVGRGADQPQHF	TGTGCCAGCAGTGTCGGTAGGGGCGCCGATCAGCCCCAGCATTTT
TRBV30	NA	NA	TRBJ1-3	CAWSPAGGGNTIYF	TGTGCCTGGAGTCCGGCCGGAGGTGGAAACACCATATATTTT
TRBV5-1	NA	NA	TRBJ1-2	CASSLDLGTAGPNYGYTF	TGCGCCAGCAGCTTGGATTTGGGTACAGCTGGCCCTAACTATGGCTACACCTTC
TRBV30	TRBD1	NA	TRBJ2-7	CAWSEETGGPYEQYF	TGTGCCTGGAGTGAAGAAACAGGGGGCCCCTACGAGCAGTACTTC
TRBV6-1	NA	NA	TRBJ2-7	CASRQGEASYEQYF	TGTGCCAGCAGGCAGGGTGAGGCTTCCTACGAGCAGTACTTC
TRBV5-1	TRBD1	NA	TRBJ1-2	CASRDRVDDYGYTF	TGCGCCAGCAGGGACAGGGTTGACGACTATGGCTACACCTTC
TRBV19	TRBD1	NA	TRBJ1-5	CASSWTGAPYSNQPQHF	TGTGCCAGTAGTTGGACAGGGGCACCTTATAGCAATCAGCCCCAGCATTTT
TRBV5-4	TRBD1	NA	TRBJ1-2	CASSFTGTGYGYTF	TGTGCCAGCAGCTTTACCGGGACAGGCTATGGCTACACCTTC
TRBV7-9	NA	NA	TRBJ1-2	CASSLGGRGYTF	TGTGCCAGCAGCTTAGGAGGGAGGGGCTACACCTTC
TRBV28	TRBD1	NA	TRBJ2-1	CASSPPTGEPYNEQFF	TGTGCCAGCAGTCCTCCTACAGGGGAGCCCTACAATGAGCAGTTCTTC
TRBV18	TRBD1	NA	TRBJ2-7	CASSPGTGIDEQYF	TGTGCCAGCTCACCGGGGACAGGGATTGACGAGCAGTACTTC
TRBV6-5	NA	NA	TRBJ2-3	CASSYGAGTDTQYF	TGTGCCAGCAGTTACGGGGCAGGCACAGATACGCAGTATTTT
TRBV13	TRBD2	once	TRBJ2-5	CASSNQAGRETQYF	TGTGCCAGCAGCAATCAAGCGGGACGAGAGACCCAGTACTTC
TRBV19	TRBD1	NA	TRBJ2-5	CASSPWTGAQETQYF	TGTGCCAGTAGTCCCTGGACAGGGGCACAAGAGACCCAGTACTTC
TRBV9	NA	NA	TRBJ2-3	CASSPQGSGTDTQYF	TGTGCCAGCAGTCCTCAGGGGTCGGGCACAGATACGCAGTATTTT
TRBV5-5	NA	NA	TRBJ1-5	CASSLDGRDQPQHF	TGTGCCAGCAGCTTGGACGGTCGGGATCAGCCCCAGCATTTT
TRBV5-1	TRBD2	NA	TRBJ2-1	CASSHEGGGRGEQFF	TGCGCCAGCAGCCACGAGGGCGGGGGGCGGGGTGAGCAGTTCTTC
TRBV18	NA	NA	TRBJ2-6	CASSLRRATGANVLTF	TGTGCCAGCTCACTAAGGAGGGCGACAGGGGCCAACGTCCTGACTTTC
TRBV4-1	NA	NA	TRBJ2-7	CASSPLAGISSGEQYF	TGCGCCAGCAGCCCTCTTGCAGGGATTTCGTCGGGCGAGCAGTACTTC
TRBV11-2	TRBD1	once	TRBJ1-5	CASSPGGRDQPQHF	TGTGCCAGCAGTCCAGGGGGCAGGGATCAGCCCCAGCATTTT
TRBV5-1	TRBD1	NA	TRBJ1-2	CASSPTPGTGVGYGYTF	TGCGCCAGCAGCCCCACCCCCGGGACAGGGGTCGGATATGGCTACACCTTC
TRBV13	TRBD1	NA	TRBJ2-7	CASSSTGGDLGYEQYF	TGTGCCAGCAGCTCCACAGGGGGCGACCTTGGCTACGAGCAGTACTTC
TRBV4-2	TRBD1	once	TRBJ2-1	CASRRVAGQGPSYNEQFF	TGTGCCAGCAGACGTGTTGCCGGACAGGGGCCCTCCTACAATGAGCAGTTCTTC
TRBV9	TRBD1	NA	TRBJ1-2	CASNDQMTGEYGYTF	TGTGCCAGCAACGACCAGATGACAGGGGAATATGGCTACACCTTC
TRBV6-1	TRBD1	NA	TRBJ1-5	CASLGQGAKQPQHF	TGTGCCAGCCTGGGACAGGGGGCGAAACAGCCCCAGCATTTT
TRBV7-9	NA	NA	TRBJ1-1	CASRNGDNEAFF	TGTGCCAGCAGGAATGGGGACAATGAAGCTTTCTTT
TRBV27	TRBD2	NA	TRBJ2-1	CASRGLAGPYNEQFF	TGTGCCAGCAGGGGTCTAGCGGGCCCCTACAATGAGCAGTTCTTC
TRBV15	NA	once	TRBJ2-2	CATLMDRNTGELFF	TGTGCCACCCTCATGGACAGAAACACCGGGGAGCTGTTTTTT
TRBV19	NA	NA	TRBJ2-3	CASARGSTDTQYF	TGTGCCAGCGCTAGGGGGTCCACAGATACGCAGTATTTT
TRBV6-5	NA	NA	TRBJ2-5	CASSYSTDKTQYF	TGTGCCAGCAGTTACTCAACTGACAAGACCCAGTACTTC
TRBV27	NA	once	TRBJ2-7	CASRPRQDWIYEQYF	TGTGCCAGCAGACCAAGACAGGATTGGATCTACGAGCAGTACTTC
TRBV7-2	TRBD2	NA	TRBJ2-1	CASSLLAGGNNEQFF	TGTGCCAGCAGCTTATTGGCGGGGGGCAACAATGAGCAGTTCTTC